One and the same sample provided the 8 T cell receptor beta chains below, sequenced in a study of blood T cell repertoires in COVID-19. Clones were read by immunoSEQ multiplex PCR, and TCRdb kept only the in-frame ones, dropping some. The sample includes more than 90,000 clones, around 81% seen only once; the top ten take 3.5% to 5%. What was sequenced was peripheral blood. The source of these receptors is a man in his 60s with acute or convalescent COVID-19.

CDR3 nucleotide sequence: TGTGCCAGCAGTCAATCAGAGGGCAGGAGGAATCAGCCCCAGCATTTT. This codes for CASSQSEGRRNQPQHF. This rearrangement joins TRBV28 to TRBJ1-5, with D uncertain. The ends were cut back, 5 bases at V and 4 bases at J, with 18 bases in the middle. The CDR3 runs to 16 residues. In germline, CDR1 is MDHEN, CDR2 SYDVKM.

CDR3 loop: CASIPLATNEKLFF. CDR3 DNA: TGTGCCAGCATTCCCCTTGCAACTAATGAAAAACTGTTTTTT. This chain connects TRBV2 to TRBJ1-4, with D unclear. The CDR3 is 14 residues long. Germline assignment: CDR1 SNHLY and CDR2 FYNNEI. V shed 7 bases and J shed 0 bases, with 9 bases lying between them.

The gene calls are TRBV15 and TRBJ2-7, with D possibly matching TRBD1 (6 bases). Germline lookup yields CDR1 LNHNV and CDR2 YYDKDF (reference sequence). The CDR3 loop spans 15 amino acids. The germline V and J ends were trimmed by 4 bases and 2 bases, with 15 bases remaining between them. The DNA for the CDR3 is TGTGCCACCAGCACCAGGGACACATACCCCTACGAGCAGTACGTC. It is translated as CATSTRDTYPYEQYV.

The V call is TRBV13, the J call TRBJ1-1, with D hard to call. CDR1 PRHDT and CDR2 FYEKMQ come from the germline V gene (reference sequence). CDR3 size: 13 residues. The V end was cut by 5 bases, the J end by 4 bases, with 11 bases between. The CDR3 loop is CASSPVGSTEAFF. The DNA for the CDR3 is TGTGCCAGCAGCCCAGTAGGGAGCACTGAAGCTTTCTTT.

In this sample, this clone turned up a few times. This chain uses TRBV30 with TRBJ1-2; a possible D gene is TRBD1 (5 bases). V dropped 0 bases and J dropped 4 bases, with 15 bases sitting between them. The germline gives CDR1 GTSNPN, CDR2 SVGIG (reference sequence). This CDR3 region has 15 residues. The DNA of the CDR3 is TGTGCCTGGAGTGTAATAGGGCCGGGGGGCTATGGCTACACCTTC. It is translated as CAWSVIGPGGYGYTF.

CDR3 sequence (DNA): TGTGCCAGTAGTATGGGCCTCCGATCGGGCTACACCTTC. It translates to CASSMGLRSGYTF. The V and J genes are TRBV19 and TRBJ1-2; D is ambiguous. Germline loops: CDR1 LNHDA, CDR2 SQIVND (reference sequence). V was clipped by 3 bases and J by 8 bases, with 13 bases between them. The CDR3 runs 13 residues.

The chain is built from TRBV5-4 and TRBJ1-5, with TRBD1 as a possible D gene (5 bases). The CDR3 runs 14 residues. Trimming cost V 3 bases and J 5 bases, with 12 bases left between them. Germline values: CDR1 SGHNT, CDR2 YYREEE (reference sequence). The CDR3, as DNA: TGTGCCAGCAGCTCCGGGACTACAGATCAGCCCCAGCATTTT. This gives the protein CASSSGTTDQPQHF. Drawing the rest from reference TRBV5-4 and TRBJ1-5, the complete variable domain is ETGVTQSPTHLIKTRGQQVTLRCSSQSGHNTVSWYQQALGQGPQFIFQYYREEENGRGNFPPRFSGLQFPNYSSELNVNALELDDSALYLCASSSGTTDQPQHFGDGTRLSIL.

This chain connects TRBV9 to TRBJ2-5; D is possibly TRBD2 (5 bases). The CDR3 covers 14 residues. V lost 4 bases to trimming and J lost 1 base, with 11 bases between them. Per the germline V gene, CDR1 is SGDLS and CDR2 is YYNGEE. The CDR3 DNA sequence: TGTGCCAGCAGCCCCCCTGCGGGCCAAGAGACCCAGTACTTC. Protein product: CASSPPAGQETQYF.